Below, 10 T cell receptor beta chains from the same sample are listed, as sequenced in a study of blood T cell repertoires in COVID-19. Method: immunoSEQ multiplex PCR; TCRdb's copy keeps in-frame clones and lacks some. The sample lists approximately 100,000 clones, around nine tenths occurring once. The material sequenced was peripheral blood. These receptors came from a human donor in a cohort sampled during active COVID-19.

The DNA for the CDR3 is TGCGCCAGCAGCTTCTCGACAGGGATCTCCGGGAAGGGTTCACCCCTCCACTTT. Protein sequence: CASSFSTGISGKGSPLHF. V and J are TRBV5-1 and TRBJ1-6, with 7 bases identical to TRBD1. In germline, CDR1 is SGHRS, CDR2 YFSETQ. The CDR3 runs 18 residues. V shed 2 bases, J shed 9 bases, and the junction held 17 bases outside the gene matches. Filled out from reference TRBV5-1 and TRBJ1-6, the complete variable domain reads KAGVTQTPRYLIKTRGQQVTLSCSPISGHRSVSWYQQTPGQGLQFLFEYFSETQRNKGNFPGRFSGRQFSNSRSEMNVSTLELGDSALYLCASSFSTGISGKGSPLHFGNGTRLTVT.

The chain joins TRBV6-5 to TRBJ2-1, with TRBD2 identical over 9 bases. The CDR3 has 15 residues. J was trimmed by 2 bases and V by 6 bases; bases with no gene match: 5. Per the germline V gene, CDR1 is MNHEY and CDR2 is SVGAGI. The CDR3 reads CASSRAGGAYNEQFF. The CDR3 bases are TGTGCCAGCAGCCGGGCGGGGGGGGCCTACAATGAGCAGTTCTTC.

This clone was seen a single time. The rearrangement uses TRBV7-9 and TRBJ2-1; TRBD1 matches 10 bases. The V and J ends lost 8 bases and 6 bases, in that order; junction bases with no gene match: 10. The length of the CDR3 is 15 residues. Germline CDR1 reads SEHNR; CDR2 reads FQNEAQ (reference sequence). The CDR3 loop is CASPSQGQGSNEQFF. The CDR3 DNA follows: TGTGCCAGCCCCTCGCAGGGACAGGGGTCCAATGAGCAGTTCTTC.

The gene calls are TRBV3-1 (or the pseudogene TRBV3-2) and TRBJ2-1, with 9 positions matching TRBD2. In germline, CDR1 is LGHDT, CDR2 YNNKEL (reference sequence). V dropped 8 bases and J dropped 2; count of bases not matched to a gene: 4. There are 14 residues in the CDR3. CDR3 sequence: CASGIAGAYNEQFF. In DNA form, the CDR3 reads TGTGCCAGCGGAATAGCGGGGGCCTACAATGAGCAGTTCTTC.

The genes are TRBV4-1 and TRBJ1-1; D uncertain. CDR1 is MGHRA, CDR2 YSYEKL, per germline. V was trimmed by 0 bases and J by 1 base, leaving 3 bases between them. The CDR3 is made up of 13 amino acids. The CDR3 nucleotides read TGCGCCAGCAGCCAAGACAGGAACACTGAAGCTTTCTTT. Translating gives CASSQDRNTEAFF.

The gene calls are TRBV7-2 and TRBJ2-1; D unresolved. V was pared by 5 bases and J by 0 bases, with 14 bases between. Germline CDR1 is SGHTA and CDR2 is FQGNSA. This CDR3 contains 16 residues. The CDR3 DNA reads TGTGCCAGCAGCACCCGAGTCCGAAGCTCCTACAATGAGCAGTTCTTC. As protein: CASSTRVRSSYNEQFF.

The chain combines TRBV7-9 with TRBJ2-5, with D maybe TRBD1 (6 bases). CDR3 size: 14 residues. V was cut by 6 bases and J by 5 bases, with 16 bases left in between. Germline CDR1 SEHNR, CDR2 FQNEAQ (reference sequence). DNA of the CDR3: TGTGCCAGCAGATCAGGGGCGGGTTCGGAGACCCAGTACTTC. Translation gives CASRSGAGSETQYF.

The V gene is TRBV27, the J gene TRBJ2-7; TRBD2 matches at 11 bases. With 2 bases clipped from V and 2 bases from J, the junction kept 5 bases outside the gene matches. The CDR3 covers 16 residues. Germline CDR1 and CDR2: MNHEY and SMNVEV (reference sequence). In DNA, the CDR3 is TGTGCCAGCAGTTTAGGTATGGGACTAGCGGCCTACGAGCAGTACTTC. The encoded protein is CASSLGMGLAAYEQYF.

J is TRBJ2-7 and V is TRBV5-4; D is unresolved. The CDR3 has 15 residues. V lost 4 bases to trimming and J lost 1 base, with 15 bases between them. The germline V gene encodes CDR1 SGHNT and CDR2 YYREEE (reference sequence). CDR3 region: CASSIDLHGSYEQYF. In DNA, the CDR3 is TGTGCCAGCAGCATAGACTTGCATGGGTCCTACGAGCAGTACTTC.

This rearrangement joins TRBV15 to TRBJ1-5, with D possibly being TRBD1 (5 bases). Germline-derived CDR1 and CDR2 are LNHNV and YYDKDF (reference sequence). Trimming cost V 0 bases and J 5 bases, with 8 bases left between them. The CDR3 is 14 amino acids. CDR3 region: CATSRDRGDQPQHF. Written as DNA, the CDR3 is TGTGCCACCAGCAGAGATAGGGGTGATCAGCCCCAGCATTTT.